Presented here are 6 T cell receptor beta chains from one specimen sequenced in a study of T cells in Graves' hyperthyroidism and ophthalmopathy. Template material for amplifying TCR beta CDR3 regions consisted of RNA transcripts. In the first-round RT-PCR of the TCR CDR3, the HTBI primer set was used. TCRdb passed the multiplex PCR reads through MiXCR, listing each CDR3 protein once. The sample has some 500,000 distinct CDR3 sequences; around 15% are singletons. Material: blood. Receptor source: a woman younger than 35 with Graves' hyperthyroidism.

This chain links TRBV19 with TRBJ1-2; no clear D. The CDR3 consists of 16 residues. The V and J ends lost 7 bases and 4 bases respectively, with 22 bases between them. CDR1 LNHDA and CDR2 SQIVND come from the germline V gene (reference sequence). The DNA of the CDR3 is TGTGCCAGTACCCCCACTTCACTGGGTTCAACCTATGGCTACACCTTC. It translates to CASTPTSLGSTYGYTF. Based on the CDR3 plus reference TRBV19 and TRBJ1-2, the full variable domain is DGGITQSPKYLFRKEGQNVTLSCEQNLNHDAMYWYRQDPGQGLRLIYYSQIVNDFQKGDIAEGYSVSREKKESFPLTVTSAQKNPTAFYLCASTPTSLGSTYGYTFGSGTRLTVV.

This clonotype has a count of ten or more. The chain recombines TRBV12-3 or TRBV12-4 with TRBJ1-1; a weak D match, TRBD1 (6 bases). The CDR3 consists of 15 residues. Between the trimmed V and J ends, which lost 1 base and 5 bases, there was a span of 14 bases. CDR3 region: CASSLGWGAGTEAFF. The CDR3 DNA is TGTGCCAGCAGTTTAGGGTGGGGGGCCGGGACTGAAGCTTTCTTT.

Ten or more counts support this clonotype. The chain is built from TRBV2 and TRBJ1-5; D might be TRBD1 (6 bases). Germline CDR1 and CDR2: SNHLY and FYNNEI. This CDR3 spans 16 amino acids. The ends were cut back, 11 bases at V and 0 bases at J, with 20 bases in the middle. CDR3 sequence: CAATQTGINSNQPQHF. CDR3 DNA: TGTGCCGCCACCCAAACAGGGATCAATAGCAATCAGCCCCAGCATTTT.

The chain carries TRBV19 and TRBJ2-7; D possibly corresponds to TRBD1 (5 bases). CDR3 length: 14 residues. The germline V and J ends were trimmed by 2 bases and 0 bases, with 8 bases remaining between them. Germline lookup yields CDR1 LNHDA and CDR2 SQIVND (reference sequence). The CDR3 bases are TGTGCCAGTAGTATACAGGACAACTCCTACGAGCAGTACTTC. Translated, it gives CASSIQDNSYEQYF.

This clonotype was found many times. CDR3 nucleotide sequence: TGCGCCAGCAGTGAGTCAGGGGGAACCTACGAGCAGTACTTC. It is translated as CASSESGGTYEQYF. The chain joins TRBV10-1 to TRBJ2-7; maybe TRBD1 (6 bases). CDR1 WNHNN and CDR2 SYGVQD come from the germline V gene (reference sequence). Trimming took off 0 bases at V and 2 bases at J, with 8 bases between the two ends. This CDR3 has 14 amino acids.

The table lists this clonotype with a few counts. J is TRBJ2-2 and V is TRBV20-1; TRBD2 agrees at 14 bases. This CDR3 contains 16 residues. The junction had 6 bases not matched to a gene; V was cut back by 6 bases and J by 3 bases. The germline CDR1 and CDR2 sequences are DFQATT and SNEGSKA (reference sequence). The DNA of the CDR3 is TGCAGTGCCTTGGGGGGACTAGCGGGAGACACCGGGGAGCTGTTTTTT. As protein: CSALGGLAGDTGELFF.